A selection of T cell receptor beta chains follows, all from one sample in a study of T cell changes during pregnancy in multiple sclerosis. Clones were sequenced by immunoSEQ multiplex PCR, and TCRdb holds only the in-frame ones, with some missing. There are 45,000 to 55,000 clones in the sample; about 90% occur only once, and about 2% lies in the top ten. The specimen comprised peripheral blood, sampled in the first trimester of pregnancy. These receptors came from a female donor with multiple sclerosis, enrolled in a pregnancy study. Each CDR3 is given with its conserved first and last residue. D genes are given only for firm matches. Size tells how often a clone was seen (once, few, many) or the class of an expanded clone, and some rows leave it out.

size: -
length: 17
V: TRBV7-9
J: TRBJ2-2
D: -
DNA: TGTGCCAGCAGCGGACTACATCTGAAGTTTGGGGCCGGGGAGCTGTTTTTT
CDR3: CASSGLHLKFGAGELFF

size: -
length: 14
V: TRBV28
J: TRBJ2-7
D: -
DNA: TGTGCCAGCGGTGTCGGGGTGGAGGGCTACGAGCAGTACTTC
CDR3: CASGVGVEGYEQYF

size: -
length: 14
V: TRBV5-4
J: TRBJ2-5
D: -
DNA: TGTGCCAGCAGCCTGATGCACAGGGAAGAGACCCAGTACTTC
CDR3: CASSLMHREETQYF

size: -
length: 13
V: TRBV5-1
J: TRBJ1-2
D: TRBD1
DNA: TGCGCCAGCAGCCTGGACAGGTGGAACGGCTACACCTTC
CDR3: CASSLDRWNGYTF

size: -
length: 14
V: TRBV28
J: TRBJ1-5
D: TRBD1
DNA: TGTGCCAGCAGTTTAGGAGGGGGCCAGCAGCCCCAGCATTTT
CDR3: CASSLGGGQQPQHF

size: -
length: 13
V: TRBV15
J: TRBJ2-3
D: TRBD2
DNA: TGTGCCACCAGGGGAGGGGCTGGTGTTACGCAGTATTTT
CDR3: CATRGGAGVTQYF

size: -
length: 14
V: TRBV5-1
J: TRBJ2-1
D: TRBD1
DNA: TGCGCCAGCAACGAATTGACAGGGGCCAATGAGCAGTTCTTC
CDR3: CASNELTGANEQFF

size: -
length: 13
V: TRBV2
J: TRBJ1-1
D: -
DNA: TGTGCCGGCAAGAGTAACAGGGACACTGAAGCTTTCTTT
CDR3: CAGKSNRDTEAFF

size: few
length: 13
V: TRBV6-4
J: TRBJ1-6
D: -
DNA: TGTGCCAGCAGTGACTCCCTTAATTCACCCCTCCACTTT
CDR3: CASSDSLNSPLHF

size: -
length: 11
V: TRBV30
J: TRBJ1-1
D: -
DNA: TGTGCCTGGGGGGGGTCCTCTGAAGCTTTCTTT
CDR3: CAWGGSSEAFF

size: -
length: 17
V: TRBV4-1
J: TRBJ2-3
D: TRBD1
DNA: TGCGCCAGCAGCCCGGCCGGGACAGGGGTTATTGGAGATACGCAGTATTTT
CDR3: CASSPAGTGVIGDTQYF

size: -
length: 17
V: TRBV28
J: TRBJ1-5
D: TRBD1
DNA: TGTGCCAGCAGTTTCCGACCGTGGGACAGGGGGGTTCAGCCCCAGCATTTT
CDR3: CASSFRPWDRGVQPQHF

size: -
length: 15
V: TRBV6-6
J: TRBJ2-2
D: -
DNA: TGTGCCAGCAGTCCAGGGCCCTCCAACACCGGGGAGCTGTTTTTT
CDR3: CASSPGPSNTGELFF

size: -
length: 14
V: TRBV5-1
J: TRBJ1-1
D: -
DNA: TGCGCCAGCAGCTCCATTATGGGGCACACTGAAGCTTTCTTT
CDR3: CASSSIMGHTEAFF

size: -
length: 15
V: TRBV5-4
J: TRBJ1-2
D: -
DNA: TGTGCCAGCAGCTTGGCGGATAGGGGCAGCTATGGCTACACCTTC
CDR3: CASSLADRGSYGYTF

size: -
length: 12
V: TRBV6-5
J: TRBJ2-7
D: TRBD1
DNA: TGTGCCAGCAGTCCACAGGGGTCCGAGCAGTACTTC
CDR3: CASSPQGSEQYF

size: -
length: 15
V: TRBV2
J: TRBJ2-5
D: TRBD1
DNA: TGTGCCAGCAGTGGGGACAGGGGGTACCAAGAGACCCAGTACTTC
CDR3: CASSGDRGYQETQYF

size: -
length: 15
V: TRBV14
J: TRBJ1-2
D: -
DNA: TGTGCCAGCAGCCAAGATTTCGACCCGGGCTATGGCTACACCTTC
CDR3: CASSQDFDPGYGYTF

size: -
length: 14
V: TRBV7-2
J: TRBJ2-3
D: TRBD2
DNA: TGTGCCAGCAGCTTAGTAGGGGAGGGGTATACGCAGTATTTT
CDR3: CASSLVGEGYTQYF

size: once
length: 15
V: TRBV7-6
J: TRBJ2-5
D: -
DNA: TGTGCCAGCAGCTTAGCGCCGGCGGAGGGGGAGACCCAGTACTTC
CDR3: CASSLAPAEGETQYF

size: -
length: 16
V: TRBV10-1
J: TRBJ2-3
D: TRBD2
DNA: TGCGCCAGCAGTGCTCTAGCGGGGGGGCATGCAGATACGCAGTATTTT
CDR3: CASSALAGGHADTQYF

size: -
length: 16
V: TRBV2
J: TRBJ2-2
D: -
DNA: TGTGCCAGCAGTGCCGGGGGGCCTCGTCTCACCGGGGAGCTGTTTTTT
CDR3: CASSAGGPRLTGELFF

size: -
length: 12
V: TRBV7-2
J: TRBJ1-2
D: -
DNA: TGTGCCAGCAGCTTTGGACAGTATGGCTACACCTTC
CDR3: CASSFGQYGYTF

size: -
length: 16
V: TRBV5-1
J: TRBJ2-7
D: -
DNA: TGCGCCAGCAGCTTATTTGGGGGGTTGAGCTCCTACGAGCAGTACTTC
CDR3: CASSLFGGLSSYEQYF

size: -
length: 14
V: TRBV30
J: TRBJ2-3
D: TRBD2
DNA: TGTGCCTGGGCCTGGGGCGGGGGAACAGATACGCAGTATTTT
CDR3: CAWAWGGGTDTQYF

size: medium-sized
length: 15
V: TRBV18
J: TRBJ2-7
D: -
DNA: TGTGCCAGCTCACCCAAGACGACAGAGTCCTACGAGCAGTACTTC
CDR3: CASSPKTTESYEQYF

size: -
length: 14
V: TRBV6-5
J: TRBJ2-7
D: TRBD1
DNA: TGTGCCAGCAGTTACGCGACAGGGGGGTACGAGCAGTACTTC
CDR3: CASSYATGGYEQYF

size: -
length: 15
V: TRBV4-1
J: TRBJ2-2
D: TRBD1
DNA: TGCGCCAGCAGCCAAGGGCAGGGGGCAACCGGGGAGCTGTTTTTT
CDR3: CASSQGQGATGELFF